Listed below are T cell receptor beta chains from one sample, sequenced in a study of blood T cell repertoires in COVID-19. The protocol was immunoSEQ multiplex PCR, while the TCRdb copy is restricted to in-frame clones and leaves out a portion. Of 200,000 to 300,000 clones in the sample, more than 70% were seen once. Sequencing was performed on PBMCs or T cells enriched from blood (not recorded which). These receptor sequences come from a middle-aged woman with acute COVID-19. Each CDR3 is given with its conserved first and last residue. A D gene is named only where the DNA matches it firmly. Size values are once, few and many counts, or a class for expanded clones, and some rows have none.

>TRBD1|NA|TRBJ2-2|TRBV2
CASRPPGQGWTGELFF
TGTGCCAGCAGGCCCCCGGGACAGGGATGGACCGGGGAGCTGTTTTTT
>NA|NA|TRBJ2-6|TRBV30
CAWSSPNVLTF
TGTGCCTGGAGTTCTCCTAACGTCCTGACTTTC
>NA|NA|TRBJ1-1|TRBV29-1
CSVKQGRATEAFF
TGCAGCGTGAAACAGGGTCGGGCCACTGAAGCTTTCTTT
>TRBD1|NA|TRBJ2-1|TRBV5-8
CASSLGTGYNEQFF
TGTGCCAGCAGCTTGGGGACAGGGTACAATGAGCAGTTCTTC
>TRBD1|NA|TRBJ1-2|TRBV29-1
CSVEYHRGTYGYTF
TGCAGCGTTGAATACCACAGGGGTACCTATGGCTACACCTTC
>TRBD1|NA|TRBJ1-6|TRBV3-1/TRBV3-2
CASSLGQGNSPLHF
TGTGCCAGCAGCCTTGGACAGGGGAATTCACCCCTCCACTTT
>NA|NA|TRBJ2-1|TRBV3-1/TRBV3-2
CASSQDPREVQFF
TGTGCCAGCAGCCAAGACCCCAGGGAGGTGCAGTTCTTC
>TRBD2|NA|TRBJ2-4|TRBV7-2
CASSLPSGQQNIQYF
TGTGCCAGCAGCTTACCTAGCGGCCAGCAAAACATTCAGTACTTC
>TRBD2|NA|TRBJ2-1|TRBV24-1
CATSDLAGPYNEQFF
TGTGCCACCAGTGATCTAGCGGGACCCTACAATGAGCAGTTCTTC
>TRBD1|once|TRBJ1-5|TRBV9
CASSATGQGYQPQHF
TGTGCCAGCAGCGCAACGGGACAGGGGTATCAGCCCCAGCATTTT
>NA|NA|TRBJ1-3|TRBV7-8
CASSLGSVNTIYF
TGTGCCAGCAGCTTAGGATCAGTAAACACCATATATTTT
>NA|NA|TRBJ1-4|TRBV27
CASSSTPRGRELFF
TGTGCCAGCAGTTCCACCCCGCGGGGGCGAGAACTGTTTTTT
>NA|NA|TRBJ1-5|TRBV14
CASSQVLPQGYSNQPQHF
TGTGCCAGCAGCCAAGTCTTGCCCCAGGGCTACAGCAATCAGCCCCAGCATTTT
>TRBD2|once|TRBJ2-5|TRBV3-1/TRBV3-2
CASSQVVTSGGARETQYF
TGTGCCAGCAGCCAAGTGGTCACTAGCGGGGGGGCCCGGGAGACCCAGTACTTC
>TRBD2|NA|TRBJ2-1|TRBV5-1
CASSSGKAGTNNEQFF
TGCGCCAGCAGCTCGGGTAAAGCCGGGACTAACAATGAGCAGTTCTTC
>NA|NA|TRBJ1-4|TRBV2
CASTDRGGANEKLFF
TGTGCCAGCACCGATCGGGGAGGGGCTAATGAAAAACTGTTTTTT
>TRBD1|NA|TRBJ2-7|TRBV2
CASSENRGNYEQYF
TGTGCCAGCAGTGAAAACAGGGGAAACTACGAGCAGTACTTC
>TRBD1|NA|TRBJ2-2|TRBV10-1
CASSDPTGGSTGELFF
TGCGCCAGCAGTGATCCGACAGGGGGGAGCACCGGGGAGCTGTTTTTT
>NA|NA|TRBJ2-3|TRBV19
CASSLFGTDTQYF
TGTGCCAGTAGTTTGTTCGGCACAGATACGCAGTATTTT
>TRBD2|NA|TRBJ2-2|TRBV3-1/TRBV3-2
CASSPRLADTGELFF
TGTGCCAGCAGCCCCCGACTAGCGGACACCGGGGAGCTGTTTTTT
>NA|NA|TRBJ1-5|TRBV28
CASSRSQGDQPQHF
TGTGCCAGCAGTCGGTCACAGGGTGATCAGCCCCAGCATTTT
>TRBD1|NA|TRBJ1-1|TRBV5-1
CASSARTGDGAEAFF
TGCGCCAGCAGCGCCCGGACAGGGGACGGCGCTGAAGCTTTCTTT
>TRBD1|NA|TRBJ1-1|TRBV7-2
CASSLGYRGRFLARAFF
TGTGCCAGCAGCTTAGGTTACAGGGGGCGTTTTCTGGCGCGGGCTTTCTTT
>TRBD1|once|TRBJ1-6|TRBV27
CASSAYRGSWPLHF
TGTGCCAGCAGTGCATACAGGGGGAGCTGGCCCCTCCACTTT
>TRBD2|NA|TRBJ2-1|TRBV7-9
CASSLSSGRNYNEQFF
TGTGCCAGCAGCTTGAGTAGCGGGAGAAACTACAATGAGCAGTTCTTC
>TRBD2|NA|TRBJ2-1|TRBV13
CASGSSGRTSSYNEQFF
TGTGCCAGCGGGTCTAGCGGGAGGACGAGCTCCTACAATGAGCAGTTCTTC
>TRBD1|NA|TRBJ1-3|TRBV9
CASSVETGFGNTIYF
TGTGCCAGCAGCGTCGAGACAGGGTTCGGAAACACCATATATTTT
>NA|NA|TRBJ1-2|TRBV5-6
CASSSPGLDYGYTF
TGTGCCAGCAGCTCCCCGGGACTTGACTATGGCTACACCTTC
>TRBD1|NA|TRBJ2-7|TRBV28
CASTIPSGGDRVTEQYF
TGTGCCAGCACTATCCCATCCGGCGGGGACAGGGTAACCGAGCAGTACTTC
>TRBD1|NA|TRBJ1-4|TRBV30
CAWRRTGFDTNEKLFF
TGTGCCTGGAGAAGGACAGGGTTCGACACTAATGAAAAACTGTTTTTT
>TRBD2|NA|TRBJ2-2|TRBV3-1/TRBV3-2
CASSPARAGGYAGELFF
TGTGCCAGCAGCCCGGCCAGAGCGGGGGGGTACGCCGGGGAGCTGTTTTTT
>NA|NA|TRBJ2-3|TRBV12-5
CASGLLASSTDTQYF
TGTGCTAGTGGTTTGTTAGCGTCTAGCACAGATACGCAGTATTTT
>TRBD2|NA|TRBJ2-1|TRBV30
CAWTSGTSRHEQFF
TGTGCCTGGACTAGCGGGACGTCGCGCCATGAGCAGTTCTTC
>NA|NA|TRBJ2-3|TRBV11-2
CASSLGDRMDTQYF
TGTGCCAGCAGCTTAGGTGACAGGATGGATACGCAGTATTTT
>TRBD2|NA|TRBJ2-3|TRBV9
CASSVGTSYGYNAQYF
TGTGCCAGCAGCGTAGGGACTAGCTACGGGTATAATGCGCAGTATTTT
>NA|NA|TRBJ1-2|TRBV6-5
CASSQTGNLYGYTF
TGTGCCAGCAGTCAGACAGGCAACCTCTATGGCTACACCTTC
>NA|NA|TRBJ2-1|TRBV6-2/TRBV6-3
CASSYEGRLLNNEQFF
TGTGCCAGCAGTTACGAGGGTAGACTTCTCAACAATGAGCAGTTCTTC
>NA|NA|TRBJ1-2|TRBV6-1
CASSERWYGYTF
TGTGCCAGCAGTGAGAGGTGGTATGGCTACACCTTC
>NA|NA|TRBJ1-1|TRBV10-3
CAISENGGWDTEAFF
TGTGCCATCAGTGAGAACGGGGGGTGGGACACTGAAGCTTTCTTT
>TRBD1|NA|TRBJ1-2|TRBV5-1
CASSQVGTEYGYTF
TGCGCCAGCAGCCAGGTGGGGACAGAGTATGGCTACACCTTC
>TRBD1|NA|TRBJ2-1|TRBV7-2
CASSSRDSYNEQFF
TGTGCCAGCAGCTCCCGGGACAGCTACAATGAGCAGTTCTTC
>TRBD2|NA|TRBJ2-7|TRBV6-2/TRBV6-3
CASSLGLAGYEQYF
TGTGCCAGCAGCCTGGGACTAGCGGGCTACGAGCAGTACTTC
>TRBD1|NA|TRBJ1-2|TRBV9
CASSVDVTGGLLGGYTF
TGTGCCAGCAGCGTAGACGTGACAGGGGGCCTGCTAGGAGGCTACACCTTC
>NA|once|TRBJ1-1|TRBV11-2
CASSLGGVNTEAFF
TGTGCCAGCAGCTTAGGGGGGGTGAACACTGAAGCTTTCTTT
>NA|NA|TRBJ1-1|TRBV2
CASSRDIPAFF
TGTGCCAGCAGTCGGGACATCCCAGCTTTCTTT
>TRBD1|NA|TRBJ2-5|TRBV2
CASRERGPETQYF
TGTGCCAGCAGGGAAAGGGGGCCGGAGACCCAGTACTTC
>NA|NA|TRBJ1-2|TRBV20-1
CSASERAYYGYTF
TGCAGTGCTAGTGAGCGGGCCTACTATGGCTACACCTTC